One sample yielded the 8 T cell receptor beta chains listed below, sequenced in a study of OX40 agonist ivuxolimab in advanced cancers. Assay used: immunoSEQ multiplex PCR; TCRdb lists only in-frame clones, some missing. The sample records tens of thousands of clones, over 75% being singletons. The material sequenced was CD4+ or CD8+ T cells sorted from blood, taken in a trial of the OX40 agonist ivuxolimab. The receptors were sampled from an adult with an advanced solid tumor such as melanoma, head and neck, liver or kidney cancer.

The chain carries TRBV7-2 and TRBJ2-3; D is possibly TRBD2 (5 bases). This CDR3 spans 16 amino acids. CDR1 is SGHTA and CDR2 is FQGNSA in the germline V gene. Trimming cost V 5 bases and J 3 bases, with 18 bases left between them. The CDR3 nucleotides read TGTGCCAGCAGCCACCCGGGCCCCAGGACTACAGATACGCAGTATTTT. Encoded protein: CASSHPGPRTTDTQYF.

The chain recombines TRBV18 with TRBJ2-1; 9 nucleotides line up with TRBD1. Germline CDR1 reads KGHSH; CDR2 reads LQKENI. V lost 6 bases, J lost 7 bases, and 13 bases stayed unmatched. The CDR3 is made up of 16 amino acids. In DNA, the CDR3 is TGTGCCAGCTCTTTCCTAGGACAGGGGAGGGAGAATGAGCAGTTCTTC. Protein product: CASSFLGQGRENEQFF.

The chain joins TRBV2 to TRBJ2-1, with 11 bases lining up with TRBD2. From germline, CDR1 is SNHLY and CDR2 FYNNEI. The J segment lost 7 bases and the V segment lost 1 base, leaving 6 bases of the junction unmatched. The CDR3 runs to 16 residues. CDR3 sequence: CASSEGLAGGINEQFF. The DNA for the CDR3 is TGTGCCAGCAGTGAAGGGCTAGCGGGAGGCATAAATGAGCAGTTCTTC.

The chain joins TRBV28 to TRBJ1-5, with D perhaps TRBD1 (5 bases). Germline assignment: CDR1 MDHEN and CDR2 SYDVKM. This CDR3 has 16 residues. V was shortened by 3 bases and J by 2 bases, with 14 bases between the two germline ends. CDR3 region: CASSFSLGEGNQPQHF. The CDR3, as DNA: TGTGCCAGCAGTTTTAGTTTAGGGGAGGGCAATCAGCCCCAGCATTTT.

This chain links TRBV5-1 with TRBJ1-3; tentative D call: TRBD1 (6 bases). CDR3 size: 15 residues. CDR1 and CDR2 (germline): SGHRS, YFSETQ. The V gene lost 3 bases and the J gene lost 4 bases, with 14 bases spanning the gap. The chain's CDR3 is CASSWGHNFGNTIYF. CDR3 DNA: TGCGCCAGCAGCTGGGGACATAATTTCGGAAACACCATATATTTT.

The count of this clone is one. The chain has TRBV7-2 and TRBJ2-5, with a possible D match to TRBD2 (5 bases). This CDR3 contains 15 residues. Germline V lookup: CDR1 SGHTA, CDR2 FQGNSA. V was trimmed by 5 bases and J by 4 bases, leaving 17 bases between them. In DNA form, the CDR3 reads TGTGCCAGCAGCAAAAACAGCGGAAAAACAGAGACCCAGTACTTC. Translating gives CASSKNSGKTETQYF.

This chain uses TRBV18 with TRBJ1-2; possible D gene TRBD1, 6 bases. V dropped 0 bases and J dropped 6 bases, with 11 bases sitting between them. CDR1 is KGHSH and CDR2 is LQKENI in the germline V gene. There are 14 residues in the CDR3. DNA of the CDR3: TGTGCCAGCTCACCACCTCGGGACATCCATGGCTACACCTTC. Translating it yields CASSPPRDIHGYTF.

This clone was counted only a few times. This chain uses TRBV27 with TRBJ1-2, with a possible D match to TRBD1 (5 bases). The germline gives CDR1 MNHEY, CDR2 SMNVEV (reference sequence). The V and J ends lost 2 bases and 8 bases respectively, with 15 bases between them. The CDR3 consists of 14 residues. CDR3 coding DNA: TGTGCCAGCAGTTTAATGGGGACGGGGGGAGGCTACACCTTC. Its protein is CASSLMGTGGGYTF.